Shown below are 15 T cell receptor beta chains from a single sample sequenced in a study of cytomegalovirus exposure and HLA in healthy donors. The PCR used 60 Vbeta and 13 Jbeta primers. This table comes from immunoSEQ multiplex PCR, and its TCRdb copy is limited to in-frame clones, with some not included. The repertoire holds some 110,000 clones, around 77% seen once, with 15% to 20% in the top ten. Sequencing was performed on PBMCs. These receptors were obtained from a man aged 45-65 years in good health and CMV-seropositive.

This rearrangement joins TRBV10-3 to TRBJ1-4; D gene ambiguous. Trimming removed 5 bases from V and 0 bases from J, with 7 bases in between. This CDR3 region has 14 residues. Germline assignment: CDR1 ENHRY and CDR2 SYGVKD. The CDR3: CAISISATNEKLFF. The CDR3, as DNA: TGTGCCATCAGTATATCCGCAACTAATGAAAAACTGTTTTTT.

In this sample, this clone turned up a few times. This rearrangement joins TRBV6-5 to TRBJ1-5, with TRBD1 as a possible D gene (5 bases). Trimming took 5 bases from V and 4 from J, leaving 9 bases between them. CDR3 length: 13 residues. Germline V lookup: CDR1 MNHEY, CDR2 SVGAGI. Here the CDR3 reads CASSPGGNQPQHF. CDR3 in DNA: TGTGCCAGCAGTCCCGGGGGTAATCAGCCCCAGCATTTT.

The chain carries TRBV5-5 and TRBJ1-3; 7 positions match TRBD1. The CDR3 consists of 15 residues. Looked up from germline, CDR1 is SGHKS and CDR2 is YYEKEE (reference sequence). J lost 2 bases, V lost 0 bases, and 2 bases had no gene match. The DNA for the CDR3 is TGTGCCAGCAGCTTGGACAGGGGCCCTGGAAACACCATATATTTT. Protein sequence: CASSLDRGPGNTIYF.

The chain has TRBV7-2 and TRBJ2-7, with a possible D match to TRBD1 (5 bases). V was clipped by 5 bases and J by 3 bases, with 14 bases between them. The CDR3 contains 14 residues. The germline V gene has CDR1 SGHTA and CDR2 FQGNSA. The CDR3 nucleotides read TGTGCCAGCAGCCGGATCCAGGGAATCTACGAGCAGTACTTC. This encodes CASSRIQGIYEQYF.

This sequence joins TRBV11-3 and TRBJ1-2, with a tentative D call TRBD1 (6 bases). The CDR3 covers 13 residues. Germline-derived CDR1 and CDR2 are SGHNT and YENEEA. Trimming pared 5 bases from V and 5 bases from J, leaving 12 bases between. The CDR3 DNA is TGTGCCAGCAGCCGCGACAGGAGTTATGGCTACACCTTC. Translating it yields CASSRDRSYGYTF.

The chain combines TRBV2 with TRBJ1-1, with a weak D call TRBD1 (5 bases). The CDR3 has 15 residues. V was clipped by 6 bases and J by 4 bases, with 18 bases between them. Germline CDR1 and CDR2: SNHLY and FYNNEI. The CDR3: CASRDQSQGSTEAFF. CDR3 DNA sequence: TGTGCCAGCAGGGACCAAAGTCAGGGTAGCACTGAAGCTTTCTTT.

This rearrangement joins TRBV7-9 to TRBJ1-1, with TRBD1 matching 8 bases. The CDR3 spans 15 residues. Germline trimming cut 5 bases from V and 4 bases from J; bases unmatched to any gene: 9. From germline, CDR1 is SEHNR and CDR2 FQNEAQ (reference sequence). The CDR3: CASSRRSGQGTEAFF. CDR3 bases: TGTGCCAGCAGCCGCAGGAGCGGACAGGGCACTGAAGCTTTCTTT. The variable domain in full, with the rest retrieved from reference TRBV7-9 and TRBJ1-1, is DTGVSQNPRHKITKRGQNVTFRCDPISEHNRLYWYRQTLGQGPEFLTYFQNEAQLEKSRLLSDRFSAERPKGSFSTLEIQRTEQGDSAMYLCASSRRSGQGTEAFFGQGTRLTVV.

J is TRBJ1-3 and V is TRBV7-2; the D is unclear. Trimming took 5 bases from V and 2 from J, leaving 10 bases between them. Germline V lookup: CDR1 SGHTA, CDR2 FQGNSA. The CDR3 has 14 amino acids. In DNA form, the CDR3 reads TGTGCCAGCAGCCCACTTGGAGCTGGAAACACCATATATTTT. Its translation is CASSPLGAGNTIYF.

V and J are TRBV27 and TRBJ1-2; TRBD1 is a possible D gene (6 bases). CDR3 size: 15 residues. The germline gives CDR1 MNHEY, CDR2 SMNVEV (reference sequence). The ends were cut back, 8 bases at V and 2 bases at J, with 18 bases in the middle. This CDR3 reads CASRATGTKNYGYTF. As DNA, the CDR3 is TGTGCCAGCCGTGCCACCGGGACAAAGAACTATGGCTACACCTTC.

V gene TRBV6-6 combines with J gene TRBJ1-2; 8 bases agree with TRBD1. The CDR3 loop spans 15 amino acids. Germline V gives CDR1 MNHNY, CDR2 SVGAGI (reference sequence). The J segment lost 4 bases and the V segment lost 8 bases, leaving 12 bases of the junction unmatched. CDR3 bases: TGTGCCAGCGCTTGGCCAGGGGGCCCCCTCTATGGCTACACCTTC. Its translation is CASAWPGGPLYGYTF.

The chain is built from TRBV13 and TRBJ2-4, with a weak D call TRBD1 (7 bases). V was clipped by 5 bases and J by 9 bases, with 11 bases between them. This CDR3 spans 12 amino acids. Germline V lookup: CDR1 PRHDT, CDR2 FYEKMQ (reference sequence). In DNA form, the CDR3 reads TGTGCCAGCAGCCAGGGGGAGGTCATTCAGTACTTC. It translates to CASSQGEVIQYF.

V is TRBV5-4 and J is TRBJ1-3, with D uncertain. Germline V gene sequence: CDR1 SGHNT, CDR2 YYREEE (reference sequence). The CDR3 sequence is 15 residues long. Trimming shortened V by 0 bases and J by 0 bases, and 7 bases separated the two germline ends. The CDR3 spells CASSLDGLSGNTIYF. CDR3 in DNA: TGTGCCAGCAGCTTGGATGGCCTCTCTGGAAACACCATATATTTT.

The V and J genes are TRBV7-9 and TRBJ1-4, with 8 bases that match TRBD1. Germline V lookup: CDR1 SEHNR, CDR2 FQNEAQ (reference sequence). The CDR3 is 14 residues long. V shed 5 bases and J 8 bases; nucleotides not matched to a gene: 7. The CDR3 DNA reads TGTGCCAGCAGCCTGGACAGGGCAGGAGAAAAACTGTTTTTT. This gives the protein CASSLDRAGEKLFF.

The gene calls are TRBV5-1 and TRBJ1-2; 7 positions match TRBD1. Germline V gives CDR1 SGHRS, CDR2 YFSETQ. The CDR3 totals 13 residues. Trimming at V came to 5 bases and at J to 7 bases, leaving 8 bases not matched to a gene. The CDR3 protein is CASSPTGEVGYTF. In nucleotides, the CDR3 is TGCGCCAGCAGTCCTACAGGGGAAGTTGGCTACACCTTC.

The chain carries TRBV28 and TRBJ2-5, with D possibly matching TRBD1 (6 bases). There are 14 residues in the CDR3. V was shortened by 7 bases and J by 5 bases, with 17 bases between the two germline ends. The germline V gene encodes CDR1 MDHEN and CDR2 SYDVKM. In DNA, the CDR3 is TGTGCCAGCACCGGCAGCAGGGGCGGGGAGACCCAGTACTTC. It yields the protein CASTGSRGGETQYF.